This note documents a single T cell receptor (beta chain) sequence. The data originate from a study of blood T cells in healthy people across ages. V was trimmed by 4 bases and J by 4 bases, leaving 17 bases between them. The germline V gene encodes CDR1 DFQATT and CDR2 SNEGSKA (reference sequence). This CDR3 spans 15 amino acids. A sample-barcoded 5' primer and a J-beta primer mix were used in a second PCR of roughly 6 to 12 cycles. In TCRdb, the 5' RACE reads were re-called with MiXCR into one record per CDR3 protein. The data show around 1.5 million distinct CDR3 sequences, around 39% seen once. The chain carries TRBV20-1 and TRBJ1-5; D not resolved. The sequence was collected from a woman between 18 and 30 years old in good health. Sequencing was performed on blood. The CDR3 DNA follows: TGCAGTGCTAAAGATACCGGGGTCCTGAATCAGCCCCAGCATTTT. Its translation: CSAKDTGVLNQPQHF.